Following are 13 T cell receptor beta chains from one sample sequenced in a study of blood T cell repertoires in COVID-19. Only in-frame clones appear in the TCRdb table, and some are missing; sequencing was by immunoSEQ multiplex PCR. The sample has about 150,000 clones, 85% seen once; the top ten hold 6.2%. Sequencing was done on a sample of PBMCs or T cells enriched from blood (not recorded which). The receptors were sampled from a woman in her 40s who had recovered from COVID-19.

The rearrangement uses TRBV7-8 and TRBJ2-1; D is possibly TRBD2 (6 bases). Trimming stripped 5 bases from V and 4 bases from J, with 15 bases between. The CDR3 is 15 residues long. Germline V CDR1 and CDR2: SGHVS, FQNEAQ. Here the CDR3 reads CASSPWAGRYNEQFF. The DNA for the CDR3 is TGTGCCAGCAGCCCCTGGGCGGGGAGGTACAATGAGCAGTTCTTC.

The chain recombines TRBV11-2 with TRBJ2-7; 9 nucleotides match TRBD2. The CDR3 spans 14 residues. Looked up from germline, CDR1 is SGHAT and CDR2 is FQNNGV. After removal of 7 bases from V and 4 bases from J, the junction contained 8 bases not matched to a gene. CDR3: CASKNSGSSYEQYF. In DNA, the CDR3 is TGTGCCAGCAAGAATAGCGGGAGCAGTTACGAGCAGTACTTC.

This clone was found once. The chain links TRBV2 to TRBJ1-5; TRBD1 agrees at 8 bases. The V gene's germline CDR1 is SNHLY and CDR2 FYNNEI. The CDR3 runs to 12 residues. The ends lost 8 bases at V and 5 bases at J; junction bases unmatched: 2. CDR3 DNA: TGTGCCAGCCGGGACAGGTATCAGCCCCAGCATTTT. Protein: CASRDRYQPQHF.

This sequence joins TRBV21-1 and TRBJ2-1; TRBD1 is the table's D call and was not checked against the DNA. TRBV21-1 is termed a pseudogene. The CDR3 covers 19 residues. CDR3 loop: CASSTQRITRGTCYNEQFF. CDR3 coding DNA: TGTGCCAGCAGCACCCAAAGGATAACCAGGGGTACTTGTTACAATGAGCAGTTCTTC.

This clone was recorded a few times. The V gene is TRBV2, the J gene TRBJ2-2; D might be TRBD2 (5 bases). Germline V lookup: CDR1 SNHLY, CDR2 FYNNEI. Deletions cut 5 bases from V and 1 base from J, with 14 bases between. The CDR3 covers 16 residues. The CDR3 here is CASSRTGRLNTGELFF. The CDR3 DNA sequence: TGTGCCAGCAGTAGGACGGGAAGACTGAACACCGGGGAGCTGTTTTTT.

V and J are TRBV2 and TRBJ2-7; 9 bases match TRBD2. CDR1 and CDR2 from the germline V gene are SNHLY and FYNNEI. This CDR3 is built from 16 residues. J lost 0 bases, V lost 8 bases, and 11 bases had no gene match. CDR3 in amino acids: CASGGTSSRISYEQYF. The CDR3 DNA follows: TGTGCCAGCGGGGGGACTAGCTCAAGGATCTCCTACGAGCAGTACTTC. Complete variable domain (other parts from reference TRBV2 and TRBJ2-7): EPEVTQTPSHQVTQMGQEVILRCVPISNHLYFYWYRQILGQKVEFLVSFYNNEISEKSEIFDDQFSVERPDGSNFTLKIRSTKLEDSAMYFCASGGTSSRISYEQYFGPGTRLTVT.

The genes are TRBV2 and TRBJ1-1; D is possibly TRBD1 (6 bases). The CDR3 has 14 amino acids. Trimming shortened V by 8 bases and J by 0 bases, and 13 bases separated the two germline ends. Germline CDR1 is SNHLY and CDR2 is FYNNEI. DNA for the CDR3: TGTGCCAGCCTAACGGGACAACTGAACACTGAAGCTTTCTTT. Protein: CASLTGQLNTEAFF.

The chain has TRBV7-2 and TRBJ1-2; 11 bases fit TRBD1. Germline V gene sequence: CDR1 SGHTA, CDR2 FQGNSA. The CDR3 contains 16 residues. The V gene end was trimmed by 5 bases and the J gene end by 2 bases; junction bases not matched to a gene: 7. The CDR3 bases are TGTGCCAGCAGCCCCCGGACAGGGGGCAGAAACTATGGCTACACCTTC. Encoded protein: CASSPRTGGRNYGYTF.

This chain uses TRBV19 with TRBJ1-3, with 7 bases that match TRBD1. CDR3 length: 13 residues. Trimming removed 9 bases from V and 5 bases from J; junction bases left unmatched: 7. Germline CDR1 reads LNHDA; CDR2 reads SQIVND (reference sequence). The CDR3 DNA is TGTGCCAGCAGGGACAGAAGCAGAAACACCATATATTTT. Its translation is CASRDRSRNTIYF.

The gene calls are TRBV2 and TRBJ2-5; 13 bases line up with TRBD2. Losses at the gene ends were 8 bases for V and 5 bases for J; bases not matched to a gene: 5. This CDR3 comprises 14 residues. Germline-derived CDR1 and CDR2 are SNHLY and FYNNEI. This CDR3 reads CASSGLAGVETQYF. CDR3 nucleotide sequence: TGTGCCAGCTCTGGACTAGCGGGAGTGGAGACCCAGTACTTC.

V usage is TRBV6-1 and J usage is TRBJ1-5; D possibly corresponds to TRBD1 (5 bases). The V and J ends lost 1 base and 0 bases respectively, with 10 bases between them. Germline lookup yields CDR1 MNHNS and CDR2 SASEGT. The CDR3 is made up of 16 amino acids. As DNA, the CDR3 is TGTGCCAGCAGTGAAGAGGGGTTTTATAGCAATCAGCCCCAGCATTTT. This translates into CASSEEGFYSNQPQHF.

V is TRBV7-9 and J is TRBJ2-7, with TRBD1 identical over 10 bases. The length of the CDR3 is 13 residues. Germline CDR1 is SEHNR and CDR2 is FQNEAQ (reference sequence). Trimming took 7 bases from V and 9 from J; bases not matched to a gene: 9. The CDR3 loop is CASTGTGEFGQYF. CDR3 coding DNA: TGTGCCAGCACGGGGACAGGGGAGTTCGGGCAGTACTTC.

The rearrangement links TRBV10-3 to TRBJ2-2, with TRBD2 matching over 8 bases. CDR3 length: 15 amino acids. Germline V gene sequence: CDR1 ENHRY, CDR2 SYGVKD. V was pared by 10 bases and J by 7 bases, with 14 bases of the junction left unmatched. The CDR3 DNA sequence: TGTGCCACCAAAATTCTGGGTAGCGGGGACGGGGAGCTGTTTTTT. This encodes CATKILGSGDGELFF.